Listed below are T cell receptor beta chains from one sample, sequenced in a study of blood T cell repertoires in COVID-19. Method: immunoSEQ multiplex PCR; TCRdb's copy keeps in-frame clones and lacks some. The data hold a few hundred thousand clones, with 75% to 85% observed a single time. The sequencing sample was made of peripheral blood. Receptors were obtained from a man in his fifties with active or convalescent COVID-19. Each CDR3 is given with its conserved first and last residue. Each record gives: J gene, clone size, D gene, V gene, CDR3 DNA, CDR3 protein. D genes are given only for firm matches. Only part of the rows carry a size: once, few, many, or a class if the clone is expanded.

TRBJ1-6 . . TRBV28 TGTGCCAGCAGTATACAGGGCTCCTATAATTCACCCCTCCACTTT CASSIQGSYNSPLHF
TRBJ2-7 . . TRBV4-1 TGCGCCAGCAGCCAAGTACCCCTAGGAGAGGGCATCTACGAGCAGTACTTC CASSQVPLGEGIYEQYF
TRBJ2-7 . . TRBV5-4 TGTGCCAGCAGCCTAGACCCCGGGAAGAGATACGAGCAGTACTTC CASSLDPGKRYEQYF
TRBJ1-1 . . TRBV9 TGTGCCAGCAGCGTAGATGTTTCGGGGTACACTGAAGCTTTCTTT CASSVDVSGYTEAFF
TRBJ2-7 . TRBD1 TRBV5-1 TGCGCCAGCACCTCTGGGGGACAGATCTACGAGCAGTACTTC CASTSGGQIYEQYF
TRBJ2-2 once TRBD2 TRBV25-1 TGTGCCAGCAGCGATACCGGGGCTAGCGGGTTGTCCGGGGAGCTGTTTTTT CASSDTGASGLSGELFF
TRBJ2-5 . . TRBV30 TGTGCCTGGAGTGTACGAGGGCAAGAGACCCAGTACTTC CAWSVRGQETQYF
TRBJ2-7 . . TRBV6-5 TGTGCCAGCAGCGGGGGCGGCGCGGGAGAAGGTCGGCAGTACTTC CASSGGGAGEGRQYF
TRBJ1-6 . TRBD1 TRBV15 TGTGCCACCGAGGCAGGGGGAGATCCCCTCCACTTT CATEAGGDPLHF
TRBJ2-7 . . TRBV9 TGTGCCAGCAGCGTAGGGGTCCGGGAGTCCGAGCAGTACTTC CASSVGVRESEQYF
TRBJ2-2 . . TRBV5-6 TGTGCCAGCAGCTTCGCGAACACCGGGGAGCTGTTTTTT CASSFANTGELFF
TRBJ2-3 . TRBD2 TRBV3-1/TRBV3-2 TGTGCCAGCAGCCAAGATCTGGGGGAGGGCCTTACGCAGTATTTT CASSQDLGEGLTQYF
TRBJ1-4 few . TRBV18 TGTGCCAGCTCACCAAACCGGCAGGGTCATGAAAAACTGTTTTTT CASSPNRQGHEKLFF
TRBJ1-3 . TRBD1 TRBV5-5 TGTGCCAGCAGCATGACAGGGGATGGAAACACCATATATTTT CASSMTGDGNTIYF
TRBJ2-7 . . TRBV7-9 TGTGCCAGCAGCTTAGTCTCAGGGGTTTCCTACGAGCAGTACTTC CASSLVSGVSYEQYF
TRBJ2-1 . TRBD2 TRBV9 TGTGCCAGCAGCGTAGCTAGCGGGAGGGCTTACAATGAGCAGTTCTTC CASSVASGRAYNEQFF
TRBJ2-7 once TRBD2 TRBV10-3 TGTGCCATCAGTGAGTCGGGGACTAGCGTGTCCTACGAGCAGTACTTC CAISESGTSVSYEQYF
TRBJ1-3 once TRBD1 TRBV9 TGTGCCAGCAGCCTTGGACAGGGGAACTTCATATATTTT CASSLGQGNFIYF
TRBJ2-1 . TRBD1 TRBV19 TGTGCCAGTAGTACACATGGACAGGGGTCCGATGAGCAGTTCTTC CASSTHGQGSDEQFF
TRBJ2-7 . . TRBV7-9 TGTGCCAGCAGCCCTTCCTCCGCCTACGAGCAGTACTTC CASSPSSAYEQYF
TRBJ2-7 few TRBD1 TRBV2 TGTGCCAGCAGCCCCCGGACAGGGGGCCGCTACGAGCAGTACTTC CASSPRTGGRYEQYF
TRBJ2-4 . TRBD1 TRBV16 TGTGCCAGCAGCCGATCCCGGGACAGGGGCGTCAAAAACATTCAGTACTTC CASSRSRDRGVKNIQYF
TRBJ2-3 . . TRBV29-1 TGCAGCGTTGAAGGGCGGTCGGTATCTAGCACAGATACGCAGTATTTT CSVEGRSVSSTDTQYF
TRBJ2-1 . . TRBV7-9 TGTGCCAGCGCCACCTGGGGCAGGGGTAATTTTTCTGTATCCTACAATGAGCAGTTCTTC CASATWGRGNFSVSYNEQFF
TRBJ1-2 . TRBD1 TRBV5-1 TGCGCCAGCAGCTTGTCGACAGGGCCCAGGGGCTACACCTTC CASSLSTGPRGYTF
TRBJ1-2 few TRBD1 TRBV10-2 TGCGCCAGCAGTGGTAATGGACAGGGGAACTATGGCTACACCTTC CASSGNGQGNYGYTF
TRBJ2-3 . TRBD1 TRBV5-4 TGTGCCAGCAGTTCGTACAGGGGGCAGCGCACAGATACGCAGTATTTT CASSSYRGQRTDTQYF
TRBJ1-2 . TRBD1 TRBV5-4 TGTGCCAGCAGCATGGGGACGGGACAGCTTGGCTACACCTTC CASSMGTGQLGYTF
TRBJ2-7 . . TRBV5-4 TGTGCCAGCAGCTTGGGGCAGGGTACTCGACGGGAGCAGTACTTC CASSLGQGTRREQYF
TRBJ2-5 . . TRBV18 TGTGCCAGCTCACCACCGGGGAGATCCCTCCTTAAGACCCAGTACTTC CASSPPGRSLLKTQYF
TRBJ1-3 . TRBD1 TRBV5-6 TGTGCCAGCAGTTCGCCGGGACAGGACTTCTCTGGAAACACCATATATTTT CASSSPGQDFSGNTIYF
TRBJ2-1 . . TRBV5-1 TGCGCCAGCAGCCTCCGTAGTGGGGGGGCCGTCAATGAGCAGTTCTTC CASSLRSGGAVNEQFF
TRBJ1-6 . TRBD1 TRBV5-1 TGCGCCAGCAGAATTACCGGGGGACAGGGGTTTTCACCCCTCCACTTT CASRITGGQGFSPLHF
TRBJ2-5 . TRBD1 TRBV7-2 TGTGCCAGCAGCCCTGACACAGGGGGCAGGGAGACCCAGTACTTC CASSPDTGGRETQYF
TRBJ1-3 . . TRBV5-5 TGTGCCAGCAGCTTCGACGGGTCCTCTGGAAACACCATATATTTT CASSFDGSSGNTIYF
TRBJ2-7 . TRBD1 TRBV6-2/TRBV6-3 TGTGCCAGCAGTTACGAGGGGGACAGGGGAGGAAAGCAGTACTTC CASSYEGDRGGKQYF